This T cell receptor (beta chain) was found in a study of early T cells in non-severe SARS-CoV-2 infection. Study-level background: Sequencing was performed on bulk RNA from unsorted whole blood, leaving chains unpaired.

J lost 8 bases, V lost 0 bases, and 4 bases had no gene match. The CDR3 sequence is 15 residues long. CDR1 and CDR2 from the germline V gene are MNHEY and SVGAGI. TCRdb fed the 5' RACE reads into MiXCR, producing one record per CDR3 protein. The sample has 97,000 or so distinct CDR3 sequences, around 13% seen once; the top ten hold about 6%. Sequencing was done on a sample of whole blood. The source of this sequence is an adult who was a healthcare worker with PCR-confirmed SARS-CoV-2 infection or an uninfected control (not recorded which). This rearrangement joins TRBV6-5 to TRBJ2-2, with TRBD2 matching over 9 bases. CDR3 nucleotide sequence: TGTGCCAGCAGTTACTCTAGCGGGAGACGAGGGGAGCTGTTTTTT. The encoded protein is CASSYSSGRRGELFF.